This T cell receptor beta chain was identified during a study of shared clonotypes between healthy human individuals. Overall study results and limits: Clonotype sharing among the donors was expected to vary with sequencing depth.

The CDR3 has 15 amino acids. The V and J ends lost 6 bases and 4 bases, in that order; junction bases with no gene match: 9. Germline-derived CDR1 and CDR2 are ENHRY and SYGVKD. Details on this clone: Its antigen is unidentified.

The repertoire was sequenced with immunoSEQ multiplex PCR; TCRdb's copy has only in-frame clones and lacks some. The table shows approximately 2,000,000 clones, with approximately 90% occurring only once. This TCR was sampled from a man younger than 35 in good health. Some clones in this sample may be carry-over from other donors' samples. Sample: naive CD4+ T cells from PBMCs. The subset: CD45RA+ positively selected. The V gene is TRBV10-3, the J gene TRBJ2-1; 7 nucleotides agree with TRBD2. The CDR3 here is CAISPRREIYNEQFF. The CDR3 DNA is TGTGCCATCAGCCCCCGGCGGGAGATATACAATGAGCAGTTCTTC.